This TCR beta chain comes out of a study of blood T cell repertoires in COVID-19 (dated by TCRdb to the early 2020s). Background for the entire study: The collaborator samples originated in the United States, Italy and Spain and spanned the acute and convalescent phases of COVID-19. The material from the prospective study consisted of cDNA or gDNA derived from T cells, B-cell-depleted T cells, or PBMCs. The dataset comprised deeply sampled blood TCRbeta repertoires from subjects exposed to, actively infected with, or recovered from COVID-19. A freely available public database, intended as a resource for researchers studying the immune response to SARS-CoV-2, is where the repertoires were released. The samples were drawn from two sources: the first 160 participants of the ongoing ImmuneRACE study, and approximately 1,300 subjects contributed by 6 global collaborators. A de-identified subject ID, COVID-19 status, age in years and sex were almost always included in the sample metadata. HLA class I and class II types, where available, came from metadata supplied by the sample provider rather than from assay-based typing. What the research found in general, with its limitations: How much clinical and demographic metadata was included differed by source and by participant, and the metadata was provided uncurated.

TCRbeta CDR3 regions were amplified from genomic DNA by means of the immunoSEQ Assay, a bias-controlled multiplex PCR. The original pipeline was this. The number of nucleated cells in each sample was estimated from the amplification of reference gene primers within the assay. To quantify the absolute abundance of each unique TCRbeta CDR3 rearrangement, sequence reads were collapsed and filtered. For each sample, productive Simpson clonality was calculated as the square root of Simpson's diversity index across productive rearrangements. Held by TCRdb, this immuneACCESS table contains in-frame sequences only and omits some clones. Under half of the omission traces to an unresolved V gene where checked; the cause of the rest is unknown. V and J calls and clone size are given by that table; D and trimming were obtained from the DNA. Here the sample has 83,000 or so clones; around 82% occur a single time. 21% of the sample is in the top ten clones.

Relative to germline, V is missing 5 bases and J is missing 5 bases, with 12 bases of the junction outside any gene match. CDR1 and CDR2, looked up from the germline V gene, are LGHNA and YNFKEQ. The CDR3 sequence holds 17 residues, the cysteine and phenylalanine included. Only the CDR3 DNA stays, 51 bases, in frame from base 1. The collaborating institutions used their own protocols to collect whole blood in K2EDTA tubes. Collaborator samples were shipped for TCRbeta analysis as frozen whole blood, isolated PBMCs, or DNA extracted from either sample type. Note on this clone: Its recognized antigen is unknown. The record has no base qualities; no much larger clone is one base away.

The source is a human donor in a cohort sampled during active COVID-19. The sequenced material came from peripheral blood. Recombination linked TRBV4-2 to TRBJ2-2; TRBD2 aligns with 9 central bases. The CDR3 has the sequence CASSNPDLAGDTGELFF. The nucleotide sequence is given as TGTGCCAGCAGCAACCCGGACTTAGCGGGGGATACCGGGGAGCTGTTTTTT.